This section outlines one T cell receptor (beta chain) sequence together with its context. Antigen: not known. cDNA came from approximately 0.5 to 1 ug RNA primed by random hexamers. With immunoSEQ multiplex PCR, TCR beta CDR3 was amplified across 54 Vbeta and 13 Jbeta. In TCRdb, the immunoSEQ multiplex PCR reads were re-called with MiXCR into one record per CDR3 protein. Of approximately 190,000 distinct CDR3 sequences listed, over 90% were seen once; the top ten hold roughly 0.15%. These data belong to a study of CD8 T cells in Susac syndrome. Looking at the study overall: Patients with Susac syndrome were therapy-naive, on corticosteroids, or on intravenous immunoglobulin alone at the time that blood was drawn. Notes on the study in general: In Susac syndrome, CD8+ expansion was highest in TEMRA and active disease.

Diagnostic criteria for definite or probable disease, in their recently defined form, were met by the patients with Susac syndrome. V lost 5 bases to trimming and J lost 5 bases, with 10 bases between them. CDR3 length: 12 amino acids. Germline CDR1 MDHEN, CDR2 SYDVKM. This clonotype was obtained from a human donor with Susac syndrome. The source material was CD8+ T cells from PBMCs. The chain links TRBV28 to TRBJ2-7; D is undetermined. The CDR3, as DNA: TGTGCCAGCAGTATAGGATGGGACGAGCAGTACTTC. This translates into CASSIGWDEQYF.